What follows describes a single T cell receptor beta chain. This sample was taken from a study of blood T cell repertoires in COVID-19. From germline, CDR1 is GTSNPN and CDR2 SVGIG (reference sequence). V dropped 2 bases and J dropped 5 bases, with 4 bases sitting between them. The CDR3 runs to 12 residues. Per the original data handling: Estimated nucleated cell counts came from reference gene primer amplification. Clones were sequenced by immunoSEQ multiplex PCR, and TCRdb holds only the in-frame ones, with some missing. V and J calls and clone size are copied from that table; D and trimming were computed from the DNA. This sample has 100,000 to 110,000 clones, with approximately 89% found just once.

J is TRBJ1-6 and V is TRBV30; D ambiguous. This TCR came from a man aged 50 to 60 with active COVID-19. Sequenced sample: peripheral blood. The CDR3 here is CAWSRDNSPLHF. The CDR3 DNA reads as TGTGCCTGGAGTCGTGATAATTCACCCCTCCACTTT.